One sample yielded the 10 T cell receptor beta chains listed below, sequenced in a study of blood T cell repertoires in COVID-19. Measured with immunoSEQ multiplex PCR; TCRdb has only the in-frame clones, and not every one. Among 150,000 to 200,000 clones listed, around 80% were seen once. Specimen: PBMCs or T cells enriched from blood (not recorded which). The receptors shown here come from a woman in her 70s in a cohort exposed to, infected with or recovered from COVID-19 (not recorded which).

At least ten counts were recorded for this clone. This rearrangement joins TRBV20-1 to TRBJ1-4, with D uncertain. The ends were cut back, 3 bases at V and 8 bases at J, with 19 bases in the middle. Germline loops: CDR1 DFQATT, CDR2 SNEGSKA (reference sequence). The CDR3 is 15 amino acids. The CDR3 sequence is CSASSGADRGEKLFF. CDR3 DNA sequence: TGCAGTGCTAGTAGCGGAGCCGACCGAGGCGAAAAACTGTTTTTT.

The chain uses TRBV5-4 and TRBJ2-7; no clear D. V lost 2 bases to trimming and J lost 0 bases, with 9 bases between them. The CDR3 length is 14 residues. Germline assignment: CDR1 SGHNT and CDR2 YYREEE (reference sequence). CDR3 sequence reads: CASSLNSLSYEQYF. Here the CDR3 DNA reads TGTGCCAGCAGCTTAAACAGCCTCTCCTACGAGCAGTACTTC.

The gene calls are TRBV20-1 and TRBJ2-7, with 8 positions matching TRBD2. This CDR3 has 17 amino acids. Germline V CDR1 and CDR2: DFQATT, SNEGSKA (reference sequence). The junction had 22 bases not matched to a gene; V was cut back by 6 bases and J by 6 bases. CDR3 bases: TGCAGTGCCAGTGGAAACACCGGGACTAGTGCAGGTAGCGAGCAGTACTTC. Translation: CSASGNTGTSAGSEQYF.

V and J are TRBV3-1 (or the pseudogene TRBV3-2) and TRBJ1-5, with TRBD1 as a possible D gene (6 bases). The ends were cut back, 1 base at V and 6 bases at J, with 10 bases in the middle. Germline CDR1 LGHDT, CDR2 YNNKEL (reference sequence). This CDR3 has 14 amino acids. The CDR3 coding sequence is TGTGCCAGCAGCCAAGTTACAGGGAGTCAGCCCCAGCATTTT. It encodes CASSQVTGSQPQHF.

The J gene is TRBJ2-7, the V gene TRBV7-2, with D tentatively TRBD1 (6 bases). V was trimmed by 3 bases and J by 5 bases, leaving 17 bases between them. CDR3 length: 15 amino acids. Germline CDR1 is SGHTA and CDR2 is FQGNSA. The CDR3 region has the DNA TGTGCCAGCAGCTTGGGCAGACAGGCCTTCGACGAGCAGTACTTC. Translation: CASSLGRQAFDEQYF.

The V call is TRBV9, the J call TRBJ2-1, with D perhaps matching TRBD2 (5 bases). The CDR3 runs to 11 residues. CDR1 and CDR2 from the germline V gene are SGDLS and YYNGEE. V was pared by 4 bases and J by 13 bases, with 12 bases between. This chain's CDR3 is CASSRDYRQFF. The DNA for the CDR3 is TGTGCCAGCAGCCGAGACTATCGCCAGTTCTTC.

The CDR3 here is CASSYSVASNQPQHF. For the CDR3, the DNA is TGTGCCAGCAGTTACTCGGTGGCAAGTAATCAGCCCCAGCATTTT. The V gene is TRBV6-5, the J gene TRBJ1-5; D remains ambiguous. Germline assignment: CDR1 MNHEY and CDR2 SVGAGI. Trimming cost V 0 bases and J 4 bases, with 10 bases left between them. The CDR3 has 15 amino acids.

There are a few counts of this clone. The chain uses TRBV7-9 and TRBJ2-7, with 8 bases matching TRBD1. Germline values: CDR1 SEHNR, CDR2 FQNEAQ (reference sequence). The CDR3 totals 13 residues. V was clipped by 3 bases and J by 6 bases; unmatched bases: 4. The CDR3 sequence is CASSFLTGVEQYF. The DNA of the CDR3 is TGTGCCAGCAGCTTCTTGACAGGGGTCGAGCAGTACTTC. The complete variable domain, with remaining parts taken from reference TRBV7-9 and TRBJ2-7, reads DTGVSQNPRHKITKRGQNVTFRCDPISEHNRLYWYRQTLGQGPEFLTYFQNEAQLEKSRLLSDRFSAERPKGSFSTLEIQRTEQGDSAMYLCASSFLTGVEQYFGPGTRLTVT.

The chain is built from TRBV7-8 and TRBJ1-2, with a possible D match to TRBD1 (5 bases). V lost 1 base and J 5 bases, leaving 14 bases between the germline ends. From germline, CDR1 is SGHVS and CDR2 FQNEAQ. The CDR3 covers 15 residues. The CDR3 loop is CASSLGQGGGYGYTF. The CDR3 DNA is TGTGCCAGCAGCTTAGGCCAGGGAGGAGGGTATGGCTACACCTTC.

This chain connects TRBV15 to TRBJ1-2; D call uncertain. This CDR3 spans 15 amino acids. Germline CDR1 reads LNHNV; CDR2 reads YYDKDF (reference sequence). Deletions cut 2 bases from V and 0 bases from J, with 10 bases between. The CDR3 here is CATSRSTETNYGYTF. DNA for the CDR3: TGTGCCACCAGCAGATCGACTGAGACTAACTATGGCTACACCTTC.